Detailed here is one T cell receptor (beta chain). RNA transcripts served as the template for amplifying TCR beta CDR3 regions. In the first-round RT-PCR of the TCR CDR3, the HTBI primer set was used. TCRdb processed the multiplex PCR reads anew with MiXCR; each CDR3 protein has one entry. The sample has roughly 650,000 distinct CDR3 sequences, roughly 16% seen once; the top ten hold roughly 3.5%. The data belong to a study of T cells in Graves' hyperthyroidism and ophthalmopathy. Using over 8.5 ml of fresh peripheral blood, PBMCs were prepared. V was pared by 2 bases and J by 3 bases, with 13 bases of the junction left unmatched. This CDR3 comprises 18 residues. The germline V gene encodes CDR1 KGHSH and CDR2 LQKENI.

Material: blood. This sequence was found in a woman between 40 and 55 years old with Graves' ophthalmopathy. V usage is TRBV18 and J usage is TRBJ1-1, with 9 bases that match TRBD1. The CDR3 protein is CASSPSLTSGTGHTEAFF. CDR3 nucleotide sequence: TGTGCCAGCTCACCATCTCTTACGAGTGGGACAGGGCACACTGAAGCTTTCTTT.